Listed below are T cell receptor beta chains from one sample, sequenced in a study of T cell repertoires in cytomegalovirus infection. TCRdb re-derived calls from the reads in MiXCR, one entry per CDR3 protein. The sample lists about 74,000 distinct CDR3 sequences; about 27% were seen once. No antigen is known for these receptors. This material consisted of CD8+ T cells from cultured PBMCs, taken from culture after CMV antigen stimulation. The receptor source for this set is a human donor in good health (CMV status not recorded). Some clones in this sample may be carry-over from other donors' samples. CDR3s leave out the opening cysteine and the closing phenylalanine or tryptophan.

V	J	CDR3
TRBV20-1	TRBJ2-2	SVRDRAYTGELF
TRBV29-1	TRBJ2-5	SGEGDQETQY
TRBV29-1	TRBJ2-1	SVFTGDWNEQF
TRBV27	TRBJ2-7	ASSIRDRAYEQY
TRBV20-1	TRBJ1-6	SAVDMSSSYNSPLH
TRBV27	TRBJ1-1	ASSLSGGNTEAF
TRBV5-6	TRBJ1-2	ASSLQGVRTYGYT
TRBV7-8	TRBJ1-3	ASSPDAAPAGNTIY
TRBV4-3	TRBJ2-2	ASSQGTSPYPGELF
TRBV6-5	TRBJ2-5	ASRWGETQY
TRBV6-5	TRBJ1-1	ASSSKPGGWTVAF
TRBV7-8	TRBJ1-1	ASSHYTEAF
TRBV27	TRBJ2-3	ASSLSGATDTQY
TRBV19	TRBJ1-4	ASAERATNEKLF
TRBV7-9	TRBJ1-2	ASSLGTGSNYGYT
TRBV12-3/TRBV12-4	TRBJ1-1	ASRLAGTEAF
TRBV13	TRBJ2-1	ASSLGVGGSYNEQF
TRBV28	TRBJ1-4	ASSPSTGGEKLF
TRBV5-1	TRBJ2-1	ASSPGLLNGDEQF
TRBV27	TRBJ2-7	ASSPGLAGVVQY
TRBV11-2	TRBJ1-2	ASSSGGSNYGYT
TRBV27	TRBJ1-2	ASSSGTGEYDYT
TRBV4-1	TRBJ2-4	ASSQELAGGIQY
TRBV11-2	TRBJ2-7	ASSLRTATYEQY
TRBV27	TRBJ1-1	ASSSDREVRNTEAF
TRBV20-1	TRBJ1-1	SARDFKGAPTEAF
TRBV7-9	TRBJ2-7	ASSSTGGPYEQY
TRBV3-1	TRBJ1-1	ASSQDLGVYTEAF
TRBV6-2/TRBV6-3	TRBJ1-4	ASDLGPMAVEEKLF
TRBV6-6	TRBJ2-3	ASRLAGGPPDTQY
TRBV5-1	TRBJ2-2	ASSSQGSGEELF
TRBV28	TRBJ2-2	ASSLPERSTGELF
TRBV7-9	TRBJ2-7	ASSLRSQGYEQY
TRBV7-8	TRBJ2-5	ASSLLTGGSMGQETQY
TRBV4-1	TRBJ1-4	ASSPEGAGDATNEKLF
TRBV5-6	TRBJ2-3	ASSPGRDRGTDTQY
TRBV12-3/TRBV12-4	TRBJ2-3	ASGGGILADTQY
TRBV5-4	TRBJ1-6	ASSLGETYNSPLH
TRBV27	TRBJ1-5	ASSYGHSNQPQH
TRBV7-2	TRBJ2-1	ASSWLVAGGPNPYNEQF